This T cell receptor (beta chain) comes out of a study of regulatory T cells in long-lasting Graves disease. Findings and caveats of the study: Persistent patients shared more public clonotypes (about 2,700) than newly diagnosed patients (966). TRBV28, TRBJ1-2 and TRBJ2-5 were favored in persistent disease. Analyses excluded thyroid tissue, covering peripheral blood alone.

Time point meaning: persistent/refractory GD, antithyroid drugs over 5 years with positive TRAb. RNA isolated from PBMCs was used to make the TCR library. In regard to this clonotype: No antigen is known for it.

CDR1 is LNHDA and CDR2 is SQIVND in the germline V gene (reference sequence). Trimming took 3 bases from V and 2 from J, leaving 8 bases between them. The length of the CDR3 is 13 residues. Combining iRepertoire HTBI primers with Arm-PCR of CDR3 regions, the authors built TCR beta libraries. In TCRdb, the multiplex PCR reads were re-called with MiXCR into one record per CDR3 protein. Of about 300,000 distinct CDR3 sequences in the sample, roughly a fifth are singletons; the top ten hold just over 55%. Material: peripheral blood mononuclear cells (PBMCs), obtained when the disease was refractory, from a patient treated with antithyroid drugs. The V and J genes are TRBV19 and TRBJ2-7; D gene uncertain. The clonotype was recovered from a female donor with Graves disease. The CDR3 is CASSILPAYEQYF. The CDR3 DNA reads TGTGCCAGTAGTATTTTGCCTGCCTACGAGCAGTACTTC.